Listed below are T cell receptor beta chains from one sample, sequenced in a study of cytomegalovirus exposure and HLA in healthy donors. TCRdb's copy holds only in-frame clones and misses some; the assay was immunoSEQ multiplex PCR. The data show 95,000 to 120,000 clones, around 70% seen once. Specimen: PBMCs. These receptors came from a woman aged 40-49 years in good health and CMV-seropositive. The CDR3 runs from the conserved cysteine through the conserved F or W. Fields, in order: D gene, J gene, clone size, V gene, CDR3 protein, CDR3 DNA. The D gene is left open where the match is weak. Expanded clones are given a class, and other clones once, few, many or no size at all.

>TRBD1|TRBJ2-7|.|TRBV6-5
CASSPGQGYSYEQYF
TGTGCCAGCAGTCCTGGACAGGGTTACTCCTACGAGCAGTACTTC
>TRBD1|TRBJ2-2|.|TRBV7-2
CASSFTGTGASGGELFF
TGTGCCAGCAGTTTTACCGGGACAGGGGCATCGGGCGGGGAGCTGTTTTTT
>.|TRBJ2-7|.|TRBV6-4
CASSDSRQVATYEQYF
TGTGCCAGCAGTGACTCCCGACAGGTGGCCACCTACGAGCAGTACTTC
>.|TRBJ1-2|.|TRBV28
CASSPGGGYSGYTF
TGTGCCAGCAGTCCGGGGGGGGGATATAGTGGCTACACCTTC
>.|TRBJ1-4|few|TRBV5-5
CASSLVAVIEKLFF
TGTGCCAGCAGCTTGGTAGCCGTAATCGAAAAACTGTTTTTT
>.|TRBJ2-1|.|TRBV29-1
CSVDGGEQFF
TGCAGCGTTGATGGGGGGGAGCAGTTCTTC
>TRBD2|TRBJ2-1|once|TRBV7-9
CASSPRWREGNEQFF
TGTGCCAGCAGCCCGCGCTGGCGGGAGGGAAATGAGCAGTTCTTC
>TRBD1|TRBJ1-5|.|TRBV18
CASSPEEGDRGYSNQPQHF
TGTGCCAGCTCACCAGAGGAGGGGGACAGGGGATATAGCAATCAGCCCCAGCATTTT
>TRBD1|TRBJ2-1|.|TRBV6-4
CASSDGTASYNEQFF
TGTGCCAGCAGTGACGGGACAGCCTCCTACAATGAGCAGTTCTTC
>.|TRBJ2-5|.|TRBV11-1
CASRGTGQETQYF
TGTGCCAGCAGGGGGACTGGCCAAGAGACCCAGTACTTC
>.|TRBJ1-5|many|TRBV5-8
CASSRRQVGQPQHF
TGTGCCAGCAGCCGCCGACAGGTTGGTCAGCCCCAGCATTTT
>TRBD1|TRBJ2-5|.|TRBV7-3
CASSLLGRGSPRETQYF
TGTGCCAGCAGCTTATTGGGCAGGGGGTCCCCTCGGGAGACCCAGTACTTC
>.|TRBJ1-2|few|TRBV18
CASSPVSGDGYTF
TGTGCCAGCTCACCAGTGTCGGGGGATGGCTACACCTTC
>TRBD1|TRBJ1-1|.|TRBV11-2
CASSISGTGLSLHTEAFF
TGTGCCAGCAGCATATCCGGGACAGGGTTATCTTTGCACACTGAAGCTTTCTTT
>TRBD1|TRBJ1-1|few|TRBV5-1
CASRSGTGGRDTEAFF
TGCGCCAGCAGATCTGGGACAGGCGGGAGGGACACTGAAGCTTTCTTT
>TRBD1|TRBJ2-2|.|TRBV7-8
CASSLVVYSRGRTGELFF
TGTGCCAGCAGCTTAGTGGTTTATAGCAGGGGGCGTACCGGGGAGCTGTTTTTT
>.|TRBJ2-2|.|TRBV30
CAWSVRRNTGELFF
TGTGCCTGGAGTGTACGTAGGAACACCGGGGAGCTGTTTTTT
>.|TRBJ1-5|.|TRBV10-3
CAIAQGGQPQHF
TGTGCCATCGCGCAGGGAGGTCAGCCCCAGCATTTT
>.|TRBJ1-2|.|TRBV2
CASNLPLVGQGDYGYTF
TGTGCCAGCAACTTGCCCTTGGTAGGGCAGGGTGACTATGGCTACACCTTC
>TRBD2|TRBJ2-2|once|TRBV6-5
CASSSSGYRGGLFF
TGTGCCAGCAGCTCTAGCGGATACCGGGGTGGGCTGTTTTTT
>TRBD2|TRBJ2-7|.|TRBV5-1
CASSLVRTSGRPYEQYF
TGCGCCAGCAGCTTGGTGAGGACTAGCGGACGACCCTACGAGCAGTACTTC
>TRBD2|TRBJ2-5|.|TRBV7-7
CASSLNAGGQETQYF
TGTGCTAGCAGCTTAAATGCGGGAGGACAAGAGACCCAGTACTTC
>.|TRBJ1-1|.|TRBV5-1
CASSLGPTGQDTEAFF
TGCGCCAGCAGCTTGGGACCCACAGGGCAGGACACTGAAGCTTTCTTT
>.|TRBJ2-5|few|TRBV7-8
CASSLASRGGPQETQYF
TGTGCCAGCAGCTTAGCGTCGAGGGGGGGCCCTCAAGAGACCCAGTACTTC
>.|TRBJ1-2|.|TRBV7-2
CASSLQGPYGYTF
TGTGCCAGCAGCCTACAGGGACCCTATGGCTACACCTTC
>TRBD2|TRBJ2-7|.|TRBV11-3
CASSSTAGEGPYEQYF
TGTGCCAGCAGCTCCACAGCGGGGGAGGGTCCCTACGAGCAGTACTTC
>.|TRBJ2-5|.|TRBV5-1
CASSLTAGETQYF
TGCGCCAGCAGCTTGACTGCGGGGGAGACCCAGTACTTC
>.|TRBJ2-5|.|TRBV6-1
CASGRPEETQYF
TGTGCCAGCGGGAGGCCAGAAGAGACCCAGTACTTC
>.|TRBJ2-3|.|TRBV13
CASSRTTKHTQYF
TGTGCCAGCAGCCGGACGACTAAGCATACGCAGTATTTT
>TRBD1|TRBJ2-1|.|TRBV5-1
CASSAGTGYNEQFF
TGCGCCAGCAGCGCCGGGACAGGCTACAATGAGCAGTTCTTC
>TRBD1|TRBJ1-1|.|TRBV7-2
CASSVDRANTEAFF
TGTGCCAGCAGTGTCGACAGGGCTAACACTGAAGCTTTCTTT
>TRBD2|TRBJ2-7|.|TRBV6-5
CASISGGNEQYF
TGTGCCAGCATTAGCGGGGGCAACGAGCAGTACTTC
>TRBD1|TRBJ2-1|.|TRBV7-8
CASSLPGQGLSEGEQFF
TGTGCCAGCAGCCTACCAGGACAGGGGCTCTCAGAGGGTGAGCAGTTCTTC
>.|TRBJ1-1|once|TRBV6-1
CATTGLWPNTEAFF
TGTGCCACGACAGGTCTATGGCCGAACACTGAAGCTTTCTTT
>TRBD2|TRBJ2-1|.|TRBV4-1
CASSQASGGALEQFF
TGCGCCAGCAGCCAGGCAAGCGGGGGGGCCCTTGAGCAGTTCTTC
>TRBD2|TRBJ2-2|.|TRBV6-5
CASSWGGEVGELFF
TGTGCCAGCAGTTGGGGGGGGGAGGTCGGGGAGCTGTTTTTT
>TRBD1|TRBJ1-5|few|TRBV19
CASPDRGHYSNQPQHF
TGTGCCAGTCCTGACAGGGGCCACTATAGCAATCAGCCCCAGCATTTT
>.|TRBJ1-1|few|TRBV6-1
CASSEGSYQGTEAFF
TGTGCCAGCAGTGAGGGGTCCTATCAGGGCACTGAAGCTTTCTTT
>TRBD1|TRBJ2-2|.|TRBV7-6
CASSFRDRGFGELFF
TGTGCCAGCAGCTTTCGGGACAGGGGGTTCGGGGAGCTGTTTTTT
>.|TRBJ1-6|few|TRBV21-1
CASSKVGKGQTDYNSPLHF
TGTGCCAGCAGCAAAGTTGGAAAGGGACAAACCGACTATAATTCACCCCTCCACTTT
>TRBD2|TRBJ2-2|.|TRBV7-9
CASSSGLAGVPGELFF
TGTGCCAGCAGCTCGGGACTAGCGGGAGTTCCCGGGGAGCTGTTTTTT
>TRBD1|TRBJ1-2|.|TRBV4-1
CASNTHRTGTEGYTF
TGCGCCAGCAACACGCATAGGACAGGGACAGAGGGCTACACCTTC
>.|TRBJ2-1|.|TRBV28
CASSPRTTSLGEQFF
TGTGCCAGCAGTCCCCGAACTACCTCCCTAGGTGAGCAGTTCTTC
>.|TRBJ1-3|.|TRBV4-3
CASSQDRGSGNTIYF
TGCGCCAGCAGCCAAGATCGAGGGTCTGGAAACACCATATATTTT
>.|TRBJ1-4|.|TRBV4-2
CASSRDPGGRQEKLFF
TGTGCCAGCAGCCGAGACCCCGGGGGTCGCCAAGAAAAACTGTTTTTT
>.|TRBJ2-7|.|TRBV5-1
CASSLAPRRSSYEQYF
TGCGCCAGCAGCTTGGCCCCACGGAGGAGCTCCTACGAGCAGTACTTC
>TRBD2|TRBJ2-1|.|TRBV5-6
CASRHSGRAYNEQFF
TGTGCCAGCAGACATAGCGGGAGGGCCTACAATGAGCAGTTCTTC
>TRBD2|TRBJ2-1|once|TRBV7-8
CASSLPTSGENNEQFF
TGTGCCAGCAGCTTGCCAACTAGCGGGGAGAACAATGAGCAGTTCTTC
>TRBD1|TRBJ1-4|few|TRBV5-1
CASSLMGGTGDEKLFF
TGCGCCAGCAGCTTGATGGGCGGGACAGGGGATGAAAAACTGTTTTTT